Sequencing of this T cell receptor beta chain was carried out in a study of T cell repertoires in cytomegalovirus infection. TCRdb redid the calling of the reads with MiXCR, one entry per CDR3 protein. The sample has roughly 500,000 distinct CDR3 sequences; 30% to 40% are singletons. At least ten counts were recorded for this clonotype. Its antigen remains unknown. Findings and limits, study-wide: Public TCR beta family frequency separated CMV-and-HLA carriers, including in an independent cohort. There were HLA-C-restricted CMV-specific TCR beta clonotypes dominating the ex vivo response.

The V end was cut by 5 bases, the J end by 0 bases, with 14 bases between. The CDR3 is made up of 16 amino acids. In germline, CDR1 is SGHTA, CDR2 FQGNSA. The sequencing here drew on cultured PBMCs, taken from culture after CMV antigen stimulation. The rearrangement links TRBV7-2 to TRBJ1-3; D unclear. The origin of this receptor is a human donor in good health (CMV status not recorded). Some clones in this sample may be carry-over from other donors' samples. The CDR3 sequence: CASSLQPGASGNTIYF. The CDR3 coding sequence is TGTGCCAGCAGCCTCCAACCGGGAGCCTCTGGAAACACCATATATTTT.